A selection of T cell receptor beta chains follows, all from one sample in a study of blood T cell repertoires in COVID-19. Repertoires were generated with immunoSEQ multiplex PCR, while TCRdb's copy carries only in-frame clones and drops some. The profile shows 200,000 to 250,000 clones, approximately 89% of them singletons. The source material was PBMCs or T cells enriched from blood (not recorded which). The receptor source for this set is a woman between 25 and 40 years old who had been exposed to COVID-19. Each CDR3 is given with its conserved first and last residue. A D gene is named only where the DNA matches it firmly. Size tells how often a clone was seen (once, few, many) or the class of an expanded clone, and some rows leave it out.

v_call	d_call	j_call	clone_size	cdr3_nt	cdr3_aa
TRBV24-1	TRBD2	TRBJ2-5	-	TGTGCCACCAGTGGCTCGACTAGCGGGAAAGAGACCCAGTACTTC	CATSGSTSGKETQYF
TRBV2	TRBD2	TRBJ2-7	few	TGTGCCGGCGGGGGGAGTGGCTACGAGCAGTACTTC	CAGGGSGYEQYF
TRBV9	TRBD2	TRBJ2-3	-	TGTGCCAGCAGCGCTTCTGTAGCGGGAGTGGCAGATACGCAGTATTTT	CASSASVAGVADTQYF
TRBV19	-	TRBJ1-4	-	TGTGCCAGTAGTAATTTAATACAGGGAGAGGTCCTGAAACTGTTTTTT	CASSNLIQGEVLKLFF
TRBV3-1/TRBV3-2	-	TRBJ2-3	-	TGTGCCAGCAAGGCGCGGGGAAACACAGATACGCAGTATTTT	CASKARGNTDTQYF
TRBV5-4	TRBD1	TRBJ1-1	-	TGTGCCAGCAGCTTGGCAGGGGGAGGTTGGAACACTGAAGCTTTCTTT	CASSLAGGGWNTEAFF
TRBV19	TRBD1	TRBJ2-7	-	TGTGCCAGTAGCCGGGACAGCTCCCTGGATGGGATCTACGAGCAGTACTTC	CASSRDSSLDGIYEQYF
TRBV11-2	-	TRBJ2-7	-	TGTGCCAGCAGCCTAACCTACGAGCAGTACTTC	CASSLTYEQYF
TRBV30	TRBD2	TRBJ2-1	few	TGTGCCTGGAGTGTAGGCGGGAGGGCTTACAATGAGCAGTTCTTC	CAWSVGGRAYNEQFF
TRBV11-3	-	TRBJ2-2	-	TGTGCCAGCAGCTCTGCGGGGCGGACCGGGGAGCTGTTTTTT	CASSSAGRTGELFF
TRBV4-1	-	TRBJ2-1	-	TGCGCCAGCAGCCCGCGGGACGGTCGGAGCTCCTACAATGAGCAGTTCTTC	CASSPRDGRSSYNEQFF
TRBV14	TRBD1	TRBJ1-2	-	TGTGCCAGCAGCCAAGCGGGACAGATCTATGGCTACACCTTC	CASSQAGQIYGYTF
TRBV30	TRBD1	TRBJ1-6	-	TGTGCCTGGCAGGGGGCCGGATCACCCCTCCACTTT	CAWQGAGSPLHF
TRBV3-1/TRBV3-2	TRBD1	TRBJ1-1	-	TGTGCCAGCAGCCAAGACTGGACAGGCCGCGCGAACACTGAAGCTTTCTTT	CASSQDWTGRANTEAFF
TRBV6-4	-	TRBJ1-2	-	TGTGCCAGCAGTGACTCGAGCGGGTCGAACTATGGCTACACCTTC	CASSDSSGSNYGYTF
TRBV5-4	-	TRBJ2-7	-	TGTGCCAGCAGCTTGACAGGGAACGAGCAGTACTTC	CASSLTGNEQYF
TRBV28	TRBD1	TRBJ2-7	-	TGTGCCAGCAGTCCCAACGGACAGGGGGCTACGACCTACGAGCAGTACTTC	CASSPNGQGATTYEQYF
TRBV19	TRBD1	TRBJ1-2	-	TGTGCCAGTAGTATCCCCAAGGGACAGAGCTACACCTTC	CASSIPKGQSYTF
TRBV25-1	-	TRBJ1-2	-	TGTGCCAGCAGTGAATGGAGGGGTTGGGGCTACACCTTC	CASSEWRGWGYTF
TRBV9	-	TRBJ1-1	-	TGTGCCAGCAGCGTAGCTACGACAGTGAACACTGAAGCTTTCTTT	CASSVATTVNTEAFF
TRBV30	-	TRBJ1-3	-	TGTGCCTGGAGTGTCCGTCTCTCTGGAAACACCATATATTTT	CAWSVRLSGNTIYF
TRBV14	-	TRBJ2-5	once	TGTGCCAGCAGCCAACTCCAAGGACTGGTTCAAGAGACCCAGTACTTC	CASSQLQGLVQETQYF